What follows is one T cell receptor beta chain and its context. This specimen belongs to a study of blood T cell repertoires in COVID-19. Assay used: immunoSEQ multiplex PCR; TCRdb lists only in-frame clones, some missing. The data contain approximately 37,000 clones, 86% of them seen just once; the ten biggest clones take up approximately 19%. This CDR3 has 12 amino acids. Per the germline V gene, CDR1 is SQVTM and CDR2 is ANQGSEA. The V gene end was trimmed by 7 bases and the J gene end by 2 bases; junction bases not matched to a gene: 3. The gene calls are TRBV29-1 and TRBJ1-2; the match to TRBD1 covers 8 bases. Sequencing was done on a sample of peripheral blood. This TCR was recovered from a man between 50 and 59 years old in a cohort sampled during active COVID-19. The CDR3 DNA reads TGCAGCGGTCGGACAGGGAACTATGGCTACACCTTC. Encoded protein: CSGRTGNYGYTF.